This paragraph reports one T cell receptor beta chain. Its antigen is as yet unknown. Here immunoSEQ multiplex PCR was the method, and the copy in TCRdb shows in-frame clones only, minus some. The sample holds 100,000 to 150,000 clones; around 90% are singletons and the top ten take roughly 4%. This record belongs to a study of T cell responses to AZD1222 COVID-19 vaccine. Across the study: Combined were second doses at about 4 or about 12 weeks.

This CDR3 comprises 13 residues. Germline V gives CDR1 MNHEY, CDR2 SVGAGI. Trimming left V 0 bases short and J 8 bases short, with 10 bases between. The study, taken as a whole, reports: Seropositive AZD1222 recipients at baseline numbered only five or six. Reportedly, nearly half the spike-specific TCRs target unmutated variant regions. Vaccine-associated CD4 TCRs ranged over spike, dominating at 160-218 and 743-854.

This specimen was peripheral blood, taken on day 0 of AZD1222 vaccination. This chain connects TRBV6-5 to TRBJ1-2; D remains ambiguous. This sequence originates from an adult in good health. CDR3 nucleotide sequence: TGTGCCAGCAGTTACTCGCGGGGAAGCGGCTACACCTTC. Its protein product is CASSYSRGSGYTF.